These 7 T cell receptor beta chains were sequenced from one sample in a study of cytomegalovirus exposure and HLA in healthy donors (TCRdb year 2017). The library was produced with the immunoSEQ multiplex PCR assay. The multiplex PCR relied on a mix of 60 forward primers for TCR Vbeta segments and 13 reverse primers for TCR Jbeta segments. TCRdb took this table from immuneACCESS and kept in-frame rearrangements with V and J called. Such tables lack part of the clones; where checked against another copy, unresolved V genes explain under half of the gap, and the rest is unexplained. The sample includes 180,000 or so clones, with 75% to 85% observed a single time. Roughly 1.4% of the sample rests with the top ten. Sequenced sample: PBMCs. These receptors were obtained from a man aged 18 to 29 in good health and CMV-seronegative.

The table lists this clone with a count of one. The DNA for the CDR3 is TGTGCCAGCAGCCAAGACGGGACAGGGGGCGCTAGGGAGACCCAGTACTTC. This encodes CASSQDGTGGARETQYF. This chain uses TRBV4-2 with TRBJ2-5; 12 bases are shared with TRBD1. J was trimmed by 5 bases and V by 0 bases; bases with no gene match: 7. This CDR3 has 17 residues. Germline CDR1 and CDR2: LGHNA and YNFKEQ.

The rearrangement joins TRBV5-5 to TRBJ2-5, with 8 positions matching TRBD2. CDR1 SGHKS and CDR2 YYEKEE come from the germline V gene (reference sequence). The CDR3 is 15 residues long. The junction had 9 bases not matched to a gene; V was cut back by 3 bases and J by 5 bases. Written as DNA, the CDR3 is TGTGCCAGCAGCTCTACAGCGGGAGCGAGGGAGACCCAGTACTTC. It encodes CASSSTAGARETQYF.

This chain uses TRBV18 with TRBJ1-2, with 10 bases identical to TRBD1. V shed 5 bases, J shed 8 bases, and the junction held 14 bases outside the gene matches. CDR1 and CDR2 from the germline V gene are KGHSH and LQKENI. This CDR3 is built from 16 residues. The DNA of the CDR3 is TGTGCCAGCTCAACTCTCGACAGGGGGCCAGGGTACGGCTACACCTTC. It encodes CASSTLDRGPGYGYTF.

This clone was seen a single time. V usage is TRBV6-6 and J usage is TRBJ1-2; 7 bases match TRBD1. V trimming: 8 bases; J trimming: 6 bases; junction bases outside the gene matches: 9. The CDR3 runs to 13 residues. Germline CDR1 MNHNY, CDR2 SVGAGI (reference sequence). CDR3 protein: CASCLDRVDGYTF. For the CDR3, the DNA is TGTGCCAGCTGCCTCGACAGGGTGGATGGCTACACCTTC.

V gene TRBV6-5 combines with J gene TRBJ2-5; D is possibly TRBD2 (7 bases). The CDR3 contains 15 residues. V was trimmed by 0 bases and J by 5 bases, leaving 13 bases between them. CDR1 and CDR2 from the germline V gene are MNHEY and SVGAGI. The CDR3 sequence: CASSYSRGAGETQYF. The CDR3, as DNA: TGTGCCAGCAGTTACTCCCGGGGGGCCGGGGAGACCCAGTACTTC.

The chain joins TRBV6-4 to TRBJ2-1; 12 nucleotides line up with TRBD2. From germline, CDR1 is MRHNA and CDR2 SNTAGT. The CDR3 loop spans 15 amino acids. Unmatched junction bases numbered 7, after V lost 4 bases and J lost 9 bases. CDR3 protein: CASSVLAGGPGEQFF. Written as DNA, the CDR3 is TGTGCCAGCAGTGTCCTAGCGGGAGGGCCTGGTGAGCAGTTCTTC.

The chain couples TRBV4-2 to TRBJ1-5; 7 nucleotides match TRBD1. In germline, CDR1 is LGHNA, CDR2 YNFKEQ. The CDR3 runs to 15 residues. V shed 2 bases, J shed 6 bases, and the junction held 7 bases outside the gene matches. Here the CDR3 DNA reads TGTGCCAGCAGCCAACCTGACAGGGATGGTCAGCCCCAGCATTTT. Amino acids: CASSQPDRDGQPQHF.